This TCR beta chain was profiled in a study of a mutant IDH1 vaccine in newly diagnosed glioma. Whole-study context: Of treated patients, 62.5% were men and roughly 40% women, averaging roughly 40 years. Earlier treatment was radiotherapy, temozolomide, or both, with most getting both.

CDR3 length: 13 residues. V gave up 7 bases and J gave up 4 bases, with 11 bases separating them. CDR1 and CDR2 (germline): MNHNS, SASEGT. This clone appeared once. Its target is unknown. This table comes from immunoSEQ multiplex PCR, and its TCRdb copy is limited to in-frame clones, with some not included. The sample lists tens of thousands of clones; under 80% were seen once. The time point is: week 23, last vaccination. Topical imiquimod accompanied each vaccine dose, which consisted of 300 ug of mutant IDH1 20-mer peptide. Overall study findings and caveats: Of all patients, 93.3% showed vaccine-induced immune responses. Pseudoprogression seemed unlinked to shifts in top peripheral T cell clonotypes.

The chain carries TRBV6-1 and TRBJ2-1; D might be TRBD1 (6 bases). This material consisted of PBMCs, taken from a glioma patient whose treatment included an IDH1 peptide vaccine. The receptor was isolated from a woman between 35 and 50 years old with glioma. Some clones in this sample may be carry-over from other donors' samples. The CDR3 nucleotides are TGTGCCAGCACCAGGGGCTCTTACAATGAGCAGTTCTTC. Amino acids: CASTRGSYNEQFF.